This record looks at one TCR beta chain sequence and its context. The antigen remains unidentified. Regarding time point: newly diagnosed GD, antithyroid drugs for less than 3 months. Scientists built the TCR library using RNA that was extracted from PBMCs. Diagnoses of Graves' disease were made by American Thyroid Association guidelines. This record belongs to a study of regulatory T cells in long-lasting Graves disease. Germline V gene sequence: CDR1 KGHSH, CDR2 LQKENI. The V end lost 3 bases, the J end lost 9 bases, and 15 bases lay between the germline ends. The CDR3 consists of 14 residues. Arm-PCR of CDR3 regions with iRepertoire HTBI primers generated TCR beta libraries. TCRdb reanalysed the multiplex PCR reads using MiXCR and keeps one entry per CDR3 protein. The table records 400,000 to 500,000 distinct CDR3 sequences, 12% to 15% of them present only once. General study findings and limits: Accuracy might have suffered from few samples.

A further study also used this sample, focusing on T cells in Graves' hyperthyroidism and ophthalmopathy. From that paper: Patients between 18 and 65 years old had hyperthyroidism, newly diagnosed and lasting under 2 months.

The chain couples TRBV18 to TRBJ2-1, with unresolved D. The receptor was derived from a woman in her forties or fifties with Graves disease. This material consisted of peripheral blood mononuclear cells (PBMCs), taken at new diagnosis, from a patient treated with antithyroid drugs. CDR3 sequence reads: CASSPLPGLGEQFF. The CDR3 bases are TGTGCCAGCTCACCCCTACCCGGCTTAGGTGAGCAGTTCTTC.